The next 20 T cell receptor beta chains were all read from a single sample in a study of cytomegalovirus exposure and HLA in healthy donors. This PCR relied on a set of 60 Vbeta primers and 13 Jbeta primers. Method: immunoSEQ multiplex PCR; TCRdb's copy keeps in-frame clones and lacks some. The sample has 120,000 to 150,000 clones, around 80% seen once. Sequencing was carried out using PBMCs. All receptors come from a young woman in good health and CMV-seronegative.

This clone was recorded a few times. The rearrangement links TRBV6-5 to TRBJ2-1; 10 nucleotides agree with TRBD2. CDR3 length equals 13 residues. The V and J ends lost 9 bases and 7 bases, in that order; junction bases with no gene match: 6. Germline V gives CDR1 MNHEY, CDR2 SVGAGI. The chain's CDR3 is CASEGLARNEQFF. The CDR3 nucleotides read TGTGCCAGTGAGGGACTAGCGAGGAATGAGCAGTTCTTC.

This clone was seen just once. Other DNA sequences from this sample encode an identical CDR3 as well. The chain employs TRBV5-6 and TRBJ2-5, with a tentative D call TRBD2 (6 bases). CDR3 length equals 13 residues. The ends were cut back, 0 bases at V and 5 bases at J, with 8 bases in the middle. Germline V gene data show CDR1 as SGHDT and CDR2 as YYEEEE. The CDR3 spells CASSLVGGETQYF. Here the CDR3 DNA reads TGTGCCAGCAGCTTGGTAGGAGGGGAGACCCAGTACTTC. Supplemented by reference TRBV5-6 and TRBJ2-5, the full variable domain reads DAGVTQSPTHLIKTRGQQVTLRCSPKSGHDTVSWYQQALGQGPQFIFQYYEEEERQRGNFPDRFSGHQFPNYSSELNVNALLLGDSALYLCASSLVGGETQYFGPGTRLLVL.

This clone came up once. The junction departs from germline at one end; a sequencing error may be responsible. The chain couples TRBV7-9 to TRBJ2-7; 10 nucleotides match TRBD1. This CDR3 is 16 amino acids long. The germline V gene encodes CDR1 SEHNR and CDR2 FQNEAQ (reference sequence). CDR3 nucleotide sequence: TGTTCCAGCAGCCTCCTTCCGGGACAGGGGAAGGACGAGCAGTACTTC. Translated, it gives CSSSLLPGQGKDEQYF.

CDR3: CASSQTLAVQETQYF. CDR3 sequence (DNA): TGCGCCAGCAGCCAGACCCTAGCGGTACAAGAGACCCAGTACTTC. The chain carries TRBV4-1 and TRBJ2-5; 7 nucleotides agree with TRBD2. The CDR3 sequence is 15 residues long. Germline lookup yields CDR1 MGHRA and CDR2 YSYEKL. The J segment lost 2 bases and the V segment lost 3 bases, leaving 6 bases of the junction unmatched.

This clone was detected a few times. The V gene is TRBV4-1, the J gene TRBJ2-7; 7 nucleotides agree with TRBD2. The germline CDR1 and CDR2 sequences are MGHRA and YSYEKL. The CDR3 has 17 residues. J gave up 1 base and V 0 bases, and 9 bases lay outside the gene matches. Here the CDR3 reads CASSQDRSGALSYEQYF. As DNA, the CDR3 is TGCGCCAGCAGCCAAGATCGCAGCGGGGCGTTGTCCTACGAGCAGTACTTC.

A few counts support this clone. The rearrangement links TRBV2 to TRBJ1-5, with 11 positions matching TRBD1. The V segment lost 2 bases and the J segment 1 base; nucleotides outside the gene matches: 1. The CDR3 spans 16 residues. In germline, CDR1 is SNHLY, CDR2 FYNNEI. The CDR3 sequence is CASSERTGGSNQPQHF. CDR3 nucleotides: TGTGCCAGCAGTGAAAGGACAGGGGGCAGCAATCAGCCCCAGCATTTT.

This chain links TRBV19 with TRBJ1-2, with no clear D. Germline lookup yields CDR1 LNHDA and CDR2 SQIVND (reference sequence). The CDR3 runs to 14 residues. Trimming pared 1 base from V and 3 bases from J, leaving 9 bases between. In DNA, the CDR3 is TGTGCCAGTAGTATAGGGGGAGCGGACTATGGCTACACCTTC. It is translated as CASSIGGADYGYTF. Full variable domain (missing parts from reference TRBV19 and TRBJ1-2): DGGITQSPKYLFRKEGQNVTLSCEQNLNHDAMYWYRQDPGQGLRLIYYSQIVNDFQKGDIAEGYSVSREKKESFPLTVTSAQKNPTAFYLCASSIGGADYGYTFGSGTRLTVV.

J is TRBJ2-7 and V is TRBV5-1; D uncertain. V lost 0 bases and J lost 5, with 15 bases in between. This CDR3 is built from 15 residues. Germline lookup yields CDR1 SGHRS and CDR2 YFSETQ. The CDR3 region is CASSLGLGTTNEQYF. DNA for the CDR3: TGCGCCAGCAGCTTGGGATTAGGAACTACTAACGAGCAGTACTTC.

The rearrangement joins TRBV5-1 to TRBJ1-2, with TRBD1 identical over 12 bases. This CDR3 has 16 residues. The germline V gene has CDR1 SGHRS and CDR2 YFSETQ. V lost 1 base and J lost 5; bases outside the gene matches: 6. CDR3 loop: CASSLSGTGGGYGYTF. In DNA form, the CDR3 reads TGCGCCAGCAGCTTGAGTGGGACAGGGGGCGGGTATGGCTACACCTTC.

This clone was found a few times. The chain has TRBV29-1 and TRBJ2-7; D is possibly TRBD2 (6 bases). Trimming removed 5 bases at V and 0 bases at J, with 14 bases between. This CDR3 has 14 residues. Germline values: CDR1 SQVTM, CDR2 ANQGSEA. In DNA, the CDR3 is TGCAGCGTTAACCGGGACTCCAGCTCCTACGAGCAGTACTTC. It yields the protein CSVNRDSSSYEQYF.

The rearrangement joins TRBV2 to TRBJ2-7; 7 nucleotides align to TRBD1. CDR1 is SNHLY, CDR2 FYNNEI, per germline. The length of the CDR3 is 13 residues. After removal of 4 bases from V and 5 bases from J, the junction contained 5 bases not matched to a gene. The DNA of the CDR3 is TGTGCCAGCAGTGGGACAGGCTACGACGAGCAGTACTTC. Residues: CASSGTGYDEQYF. Using reference TRBV2 and TRBJ2-7 for the parts outside the CDR3, the full variable domain is EPEVTQTPSHQVTQMGQEVILRCVPISNHLYFYWYRQILGQKVEFLVSFYNNEISEKSEIFDDQFSVERPDGSNFTLKIRSTKLEDSAMYFCASSGTGYDEQYFGPGTRLTVT.

The count of this clone is one. The genes are TRBV11-2 and TRBJ2-7; D possibly corresponds to TRBD1 (5 bases). CDR3 length equals 15 residues. Trimming left V 0 bases short and J 4 bases short, with 13 bases between. CDR1 SGHAT and CDR2 FQNNGV come from the germline V gene. CDR3 nucleotides: TGTGCCAGCAGCTTAGACAGGGTCCAGGCGTACGAGCAGTACTTC. This encodes CASSLDRVQAYEQYF.

The V gene is TRBV7-9, the J gene TRBJ1-1; tentatively, D is TRBD1 (5 bases). In germline, CDR1 is SEHNR, CDR2 FQNEAQ (reference sequence). The germline V and J ends were trimmed by 5 bases and 6 bases, with 13 bases remaining between them. CDR3 length: 13 residues. The CDR3 loop reads CASSRGELPEAFF. In nucleotides, the CDR3 is TGTGCCAGCAGCCGGGGGGAGCTCCCTGAAGCTTTCTTT.

The CDR3 loop reads CASSDMSGVRGGYTF. CDR3 nucleotides: TGTGCCAGCAGCGATATGTCGGGGGTTAGAGGGGGCTACACCTTC. V gene TRBV7-9 combines with J gene TRBJ1-2; tentatively, D is TRBD1 (5 bases). This CDR3 has 15 amino acids. Germline CDR1 SEHNR, CDR2 FQNEAQ (reference sequence). Deletions cut 5 bases from V and 8 bases from J, with 21 bases between. Full variable domain (outside the CDR3, taken from reference TRBV7-9 and TRBJ1-2): DTGVSQNPRHKITKRGQNVTFRCDPISEHNRLYWYRQTLGQGPEFLTYFQNEAQLEKSRLLSDRFSAERPKGSFSTLEIQRTEQGDSAMYLCASSDMSGVRGGYTFGSGTRLTVV.

V usage is TRBV5-1 and J usage is TRBJ2-3; 12 bases are a match to TRBD2. V dropped 4 bases and J dropped 7; count of bases not matched to a gene: 19. This CDR3 spans 19 amino acids. Germline CDR1 SGHRS, CDR2 YFSETQ. The CDR3 nucleotides are TGCGCCAGCAGCCTGGGAGGGCCTAGCGGGAGGGCCATTCAAAATACGCAGTATTTT. This translates into CASSLGGPSGRAIQNTQYF.

Concerning this clone: An end of the junction does not agree with germline; a read error may underlie this. The rearrangement joins TRBV6-1 to TRBJ2-5; 12 bases align to TRBD2. CDR1 and CDR2 (germline): MNHNS, SASEGT. The CDR3 is 18 amino acids. This CDR3 is CASREGTSGWAQEGTQYF. The CDR3 DNA is TGTGCCAGCAGAGAAGGGACTAGCGGGTGGGCGCAAGAGGGGACCCAGTACTTC.

The chain couples TRBV7-9 to TRBJ2-4; tentative D call: TRBD2 (6 bases). Between the trimmed V and J ends, which lost 5 bases and 1 base, there was a span of 12 bases. Germline values: CDR1 SEHNR, CDR2 FQNEAQ (reference sequence). This CDR3 has 15 residues. CDR3 in amino acids: CASSPGVGAKNIQYF. CDR3 coding DNA: TGTGCCAGCAGCCCGGGGGTGGGGGCCAAAAACATTCAGTACTTC.

This clone appeared a single time. The rearrangement joins TRBV5-1 to TRBJ2-5; D remains ambiguous. Germline loops: CDR1 SGHRS, CDR2 YFSETQ. The CDR3 runs 14 residues. Trimming left V 0 bases short and J 2 bases short, with 8 bases between. CDR3 residues: CASSLASRQETQYF. CDR3 bases: TGCGCCAGCAGCTTGGCTTCCAGACAAGAGACCCAGTACTTC.

The chain uses TRBV5-4 and TRBJ2-5; D might be TRBD2 (6 bases). V lost 4 bases, J lost 6 bases, and 19 bases lay in between. CDR3 length: 15 amino acids. From germline, CDR1 is SGHNT and CDR2 YYREEE (reference sequence). The chain's CDR3 is CASSQELVAVKTQYF. The CDR3 DNA reads as TGTGCCAGCAGCCAGGAATTGGTAGCGGTCAAGACCCAGTACTTC.

This chain connects TRBV4-2 to TRBJ2-7; perhaps TRBD2 as D (6 bases). This CDR3 is 16 amino acids long. CDR1 is LGHNA, CDR2 YNFKEQ, per germline. V lost 4 bases, J lost 0 bases, and 16 bases lay in between. In nucleotides, the CDR3 is TGTGCCAGCAGCCCTAGTACTAGCCCGGGCTCCTACGAGCAGTACTTC. Encoded protein: CASSPSTSPGSYEQYF.